The TCR beta chain under discussion was sequenced for a study of beta chain features in type 1 diabetes. This clone turned up a few times. cDNA synthesis used the whole RNA isolate, giving expressed TCRB sequences. Sequencing used immunoSEQ multiplex PCR; TCRdb keeps in-frame clones, though not all of them. The data contain roughly 450,000 clones, 10% to 12% of them seen just once; the ten biggest clones take up 0.045% to 0.06%. CD4+ naive, central memory, regulatory and stem cell-like memory subsets were isolated by sorting on CD45RO/CCR7/CD25/CD127/CD95/CD27. CDR3 length: 14 amino acids. V shed 4 bases and J shed 10 bases, with 16 bases lying between them. Per germline, CDR1 MGHRA and CDR2 YSYEKL.

The chain has TRBV4-1 and TRBJ1-4, with D unresolved. This clonotype was sampled from a woman younger than 35 in good health. What was sequenced was naive CD4+ T cells from blood. In DNA, the CDR3 is TGCGCCAGCAGCCTTGACGGCCCTGGGCCAAAACTGTTTTTT. Translating gives CASSLDGPGPKLFF.